This T cell receptor beta chain is from a study of graft-versus-host responses after intestinal transplantation. TCRdb's table, derived via immunoSEQ multiplex PCR, lists solely in-frame clones and lacks some. Of more than 65,000 clones listed, around 93% are singletons. CDR3 length: 13 amino acids. The germline gives CDR1 MNHEY, CDR2 SVGAGI. Losses at the gene ends were 5 bases for V and 4 bases for J; bases not matched to a gene: 5. In regard to this clone: What it recognizes is unknown.

The receptor's source is a human donor who was the organ donor for an intestinal transplant. Here the sequenced sample was unstimulated CD8+ T cells sorted from spleen or lymph node cells, taken before transplant. The rearrangement uses TRBV6-5 and TRBJ2-7; 7 nucleotides align to TRBD1. CDR3 nucleotide sequence: TGTGCCAGCAGTGAAGGGACAGCATACGAGCAGTACTTC. Translation gives CASSEGTAYEQYF.